Each of the 21 T cell receptor beta chains below was sequenced from the same sample in a study of T cell responses to AZD1222 COVID-19 vaccine. Sequenced by immunoSEQ multiplex PCR; TCRdb stores in-frame clones only, minus some. The sample gives hundreds of thousands of clones, under 95% of which show up once; about 1% is in the top ten. The input for sequencing was peripheral blood, taken on day 0 of MenACWY control vaccination. These receptors came from an adult in good health.

This chain connects TRBV2 to TRBJ1-1, with 7 bases aligning to TRBD1. CDR1 and CDR2 from the germline V gene are SNHLY and FYNNEI. V dropped 8 bases and J dropped 3; count of bases not matched to a gene: 6. This CDR3 comprises 13 residues. DNA for the CDR3: TGTGCCAGCCACTTCGACAGGGACACTGAAGCTTTCTTT. This gives the protein CASHFDRDTEAFF.

V and J are TRBV6-6 and TRBJ1-5, with TRBD1 matching over 9 bases. The CDR3 totals 16 residues. V was pared by 6 bases and J by 5 bases, with 11 bases of the junction left unmatched. Per the germline V gene, CDR1 is MNHNY and CDR2 is SVGAGI (reference sequence). The CDR3 DNA is TGTGCCAGCAGACCAGTGGACAGGGGACGAGATCAGCCCCAGCATTTT. It codes for CASRPVDRGRDQPQHF.

Comment on this clone: This sample also contains other DNA sequences that code for the same CDR3. V usage is TRBV30 and J usage is TRBJ2-5; D is ambiguous. The CDR3 has 11 amino acids. Germline-derived CDR1 and CDR2 are GTSNPN and SVGIG (reference sequence). The V and J ends lost 0 bases and 5 bases respectively, with 4 bases between them. As DNA, the CDR3 is TGTGCCTGGAGTGTAGGGGAGACCCAGTACTTC. As protein: CAWSVGETQYF.

This chain joins TRBV19 and TRBJ1-3, with unresolved D. V lost 3 bases and J 4 bases, leaving 10 bases between the germline ends. The CDR3 runs 14 residues. Germline CDR1 reads LNHDA; CDR2 reads SQIVND (reference sequence). This CDR3 reads CASSMVLIGNTIYF. CDR3 in DNA: TGTGCCAGTAGTATGGTGCTAATCGGAAACACCATATATTTT.

Points on this clone: The identical CDR3 is also encoded by other nucleotide sequences in the sample. The J gene is TRBJ1-6, the V gene TRBV7-2; possibly TRBD1 for D (6 bases). The length of the CDR3 is 14 residues. The germline V gene has CDR1 SGHTA and CDR2 FQGNSA. Trimming left V 3 bases short and J 10 bases short, with 13 bases between. The DNA for the CDR3 is TGTGCCAGCAGCTTCGGTCAGGGGCGCTCACCCCTCCACTTT. Amino acids: CASSFGQGRSPLHF.

The chain joins TRBV7-6 to TRBJ1-4; 8 bases map to TRBD1. The CDR3 consists of 20 residues. The germline V gene has CDR1 SGHVS and CDR2 FNYEAQ. The V gene end was trimmed by 0 bases and the J gene end by 0 bases; junction bases not matched to a gene: 12. The CDR3 sequence: CASSLAGQGRLGATNEKLFF. The CDR3, as DNA: TGTGCCAGCAGCTTAGCTGGACAGGGCCGGCTGGGAGCAACTAATGAAAAACTGTTTTTT.

V gene TRBV6-6 combines with J gene TRBJ2-7, with D possibly TRBD1 on 6 matching bases. The CDR3 runs to 15 residues. Trimming cost V 0 bases and J 5 bases, with 14 bases left between them. Looked up from germline, CDR1 is MNHNY and CDR2 is SVGAGI (reference sequence). Here the CDR3 DNA reads TGTGCCAGCAGTTACTCTAGGCCAGGGGTGGACGAGCAGTACTTC. Translating it yields CASSYSRPGVDEQYF.

This rearrangement joins TRBV28 to TRBJ1-1; TRBD1 aligns across 9 bases. Germline V gene lookup returns CDR1 MDHEN and CDR2 SYDVKM. V lost 6 bases and J lost 9; bases outside the gene matches: 14. The CDR3 totals 15 residues. CDR3 sequence: CASRGTGMEHSQAFF. The CDR3 region has the DNA TGTGCCAGCAGGGGGACAGGGATGGAGCATTCTCAAGCTTTCTTT.

The chain employs TRBV6-6 and TRBJ1-1; possible D gene TRBD1, 5 bases. Germline V gives CDR1 MNHNY, CDR2 SVGAGI (reference sequence). V lost 4 bases and J 1 base, leaving 10 bases between the germline ends. This CDR3 has 14 amino acids. In DNA, the CDR3 is TGTGCCAGCAGTTCGACTGGGGGGAACACTGAAGCTTTCTTT. It translates to CASSSTGGNTEAFF.

J is TRBJ1-3 and V is TRBV7-2, with 10 positions matching TRBD1. Germline CDR1 reads SGHTA; CDR2 reads FQGNSA. J gave up 8 bases and V 5 bases, and 6 bases lay outside the gene matches. This CDR3 comprises 14 residues. In DNA, the CDR3 is TGTGCCAGCAGCGCCGGGACAGGGGCGCACACCATATATTTT. Protein product: CASSAGTGAHTIYF.

The rearrangement joins TRBV27 to TRBJ2-3; tentatively, D is TRBD1 (6 bases). Germline V gives CDR1 MNHEY, CDR2 SMNVEV (reference sequence). The CDR3 sequence is 16 residues long. V was clipped by 5 bases and J by 1 base, with 16 bases between them. This CDR3 reads CASSDDRNPRTDTQYF. As DNA, the CDR3 is TGTGCCAGCAGTGACGACAGGAATCCCCGCACAGATACGCAGTATTTT.

The chain joins TRBV3-1 (or the pseudogene TRBV3-2) to TRBJ1-3; D call uncertain. The germline CDR1 and CDR2 sequences are LGHDT and YNNKEL (reference sequence). Deletions cut 5 bases from V and 0 bases from J, with 11 bases between. This CDR3 is 15 amino acids long. Here the CDR3 reads CASSLDGYSGNTIYF. The CDR3 coding sequence is TGTGCCAGCAGCTTGGACGGTTACTCTGGAAACACCATATATTTT.

The chain uses TRBV7-9 and TRBJ2-1; 7 bases are a match to TRBD1. The J segment lost 0 bases and the V segment lost 5 bases, leaving 7 bases of the junction unmatched. The germline gives CDR1 SEHNR, CDR2 FQNEAQ (reference sequence). The CDR3 covers 16 residues. As DNA, the CDR3 is TGTGCCAGCAGCCCTGGACAGGCGAGCTCCTACAATGAGCAGTTCTTC. As protein: CASSPGQASSYNEQFF.

This sequence joins TRBV3-1 (or the pseudogene TRBV3-2) and TRBJ2-3; D is ambiguous. V shed 6 bases and J shed 6 bases, with 16 bases lying between them. Per the germline V gene, CDR1 is LGHDT and CDR2 is YNNKEL (reference sequence). The CDR3 length is 14 residues. The CDR3 sequence: CASSQKGLRDTQYF. CDR3 in DNA: TGTGCCAGCAGTCAAAAGGGTTTAAGGGATACGCAGTATTTT.

V is TRBV15 and J is TRBJ1-4; 7 nucleotides line up with TRBD1. This CDR3 spans 18 amino acids. Germline V gene data show CDR1 as LNHNV and CDR2 as YYDKDF (reference sequence). V lost 8 bases to trimming and J lost 5 bases; unmatched junction nucleotides: 20. Here the CDR3 reads CATSTSTDRHPNNEKLFF. Here the CDR3 DNA reads TGTGCCACCTCCACCTCGACGGACAGGCACCCTAACAATGAAAAACTGTTTTTT.

The chain couples TRBV19 to TRBJ2-3, with D perhaps given as TRBD1 or TRBD2 (6 bases each). V was clipped by 1 base and J by 4 bases, with 18 bases between them. This CDR3 region has 17 residues. CDR1 and CDR2 (germline): LNHDA, SQIVND (reference sequence). This chain's CDR3 is CASSIGRHGGQSDTQYF. The DNA for the CDR3 is TGTGCCAGTAGTATAGGCCGACATGGGGGGCAGTCAGATACGCAGTATTTT. The full variable domain, its missing parts supplied by reference TRBV19 and TRBJ2-3, is DGGITQSPKYLFRKEGQNVTLSCEQNLNHDAMYWYRQDPGQGLRLIYYSQIVNDFQKGDIAEGYSVSREKKESFPLTVTSAQKNPTAFYLCASSIGRHGGQSDTQYFGPGTRLTVL.

The J gene is TRBJ1-2, the V gene TRBV25-1; TRBD1 might be the D (6 bases). The CDR3 has 13 residues. V shed 6 bases and J shed 6 bases, with 14 bases lying between them. Per germline, CDR1 MGHDK and CDR2 SYGVNS. The DNA of the CDR3 is TGTGCCAGCAGGCCCACAGGGCGTGATGGCTACACCTTC. This sequence encodes CASRPTGRDGYTF.

This clone showed up just once. The same CDR3 also results from other DNA sequences found in this sample. The V gene is TRBV28, the J gene TRBJ1-2; perhaps TRBD1 as D (5 bases). Trimming pared 2 bases from V and 2 bases from J, leaving 6 bases between. The germline V gene has CDR1 MDHEN and CDR2 SYDVKM. The CDR3 runs to 13 residues. The CDR3 region has the DNA TGTGCCAGCAGTTTAGGGGGGAACTATGGCTACACCTTC. It is translated as CASSLGGNYGYTF.

The chain recombines TRBV7-2 with TRBJ2-5; 8 nucleotides line up with TRBD2. Losses at the gene ends were 5 bases for V and 5 bases for J; bases not matched to a gene: 13. This CDR3 comprises 16 residues. Germline CDR1 is SGHTA and CDR2 is FQGNSA. CDR3: CASSPFKGTRGETQYF. The CDR3, as DNA: TGTGCCAGCAGCCCCTTCAAGGGGACTAGGGGGGAGACCCAGTACTTC.

The chain couples TRBV7-9 to TRBJ1-1; D unresolved. The CDR3 loop spans 14 amino acids. V was trimmed by 0 bases and J by 8 bases, leaving 13 bases between them. The V gene's germline CDR1 is SEHNR and CDR2 FQNEAQ (reference sequence). This CDR3 reads CASSLAWVESEAFF. CDR3 sequence (DNA): TGTGCCAGCAGCTTAGCATGGGTTGAATCGGAAGCTTTCTTT.

The chain joins TRBV19 to TRBJ1-5, with D possibly being TRBD1 (6 bases). V lost 4 bases to trimming and J lost 6 bases, with 13 bases between them. Germline lookup yields CDR1 LNHDA and CDR2 SQIVND (reference sequence). CDR3 length: 14 residues. The CDR3 sequence: CASSKGTKSQPQHF. The CDR3, as DNA: TGTGCCAGTAGTAAAGGGACAAAGAGTCAGCCCCAGCATTTT.